A selection of T cell receptor beta chains follows, all from one sample in a study of cytomegalovirus exposure and HLA in healthy donors. Sequencing used immunoSEQ multiplex PCR; TCRdb keeps in-frame clones, though not all of them. This repertoire shows approximately 170,000 clones, around 80% found once; its top ten account for about 1.2%. Sequencing was performed on PBMCs. The receptors were gathered from a boy aged 2 to 10 in good health and CMV-seronegative. Both conserved end residues are part of each CDR3. The D gene is left open where the match is weak. Expanded clones are given a class, and other clones once, few, many or no size at all.

J gene: TRBJ2-1
V gene: TRBV12-5
D gene: TRBD2
clone size: .
CDR3 DNA: TGTGCTAGTGGCTCAACTAGCGGGGGGCGCTACAATGAGCAGTTCTTC
CDR3 protein: CASGSTSGGRYNEQFF

J gene: TRBJ1-2
V gene: TRBV14
D gene: .
clone size: .
CDR3 DNA: TGTGCCAGCAGTCCCAGCAGGGGCAACTATGGCTACACCTTC
CDR3 protein: CASSPSRGNYGYTF

J gene: TRBJ2-6
V gene: TRBV12-5
D gene: TRBD1
clone size: .
CDR3 DNA: TGTGCTAGTGGTTGGGACAGGGGAGTTTCCTCTGGGGCCAACGTCCTGACTTTC
CDR3 protein: CASGWDRGVSSGANVLTF

J gene: TRBJ1-6
V gene: TRBV6-5
D gene: .
clone size: .
CDR3 DNA: TGTGCCAGCAGTTATCGGAATTCACCCCTCCACTTT
CDR3 protein: CASSYRNSPLHF

J gene: TRBJ2-1
V gene: TRBV11-2
D gene: .
clone size: .
CDR3 DNA: TGTGCCAGCAGCCCGCTAGTAGCGGACAATGAGCAGTTCTTC
CDR3 protein: CASSPLVADNEQFF

J gene: TRBJ2-5
V gene: TRBV15
D gene: TRBD2
clone size: few
CDR3 DNA: TGTGCCACCAGCAGAGAGCCGCGGACTAGCGGGCCTGGAGAGACCCAGTACTTC
CDR3 protein: CATSREPRTSGPGETQYF

J gene: TRBJ2-1
V gene: TRBV9
D gene: TRBD2
clone size: once
CDR3 DNA: TGTGCCAGCAGCCCCTACGAAGCGGGAGGGCCCCCTTTCCTCGCCTACAATGAGCAGTTCTTC
CDR3 protein: CASSPYEAGGPPFLAYNEQFF

J gene: TRBJ2-7
V gene: TRBV7-6
D gene: .
clone size: .
CDR3 DNA: TGTGCCAGCAGCTTAGGAGCTATCTACGAGCAGTACTTC
CDR3 protein: CASSLGAIYEQYF

J gene: TRBJ1-5
V gene: TRBV7-7
D gene: .
clone size: .
CDR3 DNA: TGTGCCAGCAGCTTATCTATTAATCAGCCCCAGCATTTT
CDR3 protein: CASSLSINQPQHF

J gene: TRBJ2-3
V gene: TRBV5-6
D gene: TRBD2
clone size: .
CDR3 DNA: TGTGCCAGCAGCGTGACTAGCGGGAGAGGGGTGGCAGATACGCAGTATTTT
CDR3 protein: CASSVTSGRGVADTQYF

J gene: TRBJ2-1
V gene: TRBV25-1
D gene: .
clone size: .
CDR3 DNA: TGTGCCAGCGGCTGGTCCTACAATGAGCAGTTCTTC
CDR3 protein: CASGWSYNEQFF

J gene: TRBJ2-1
V gene: TRBV6-5
D gene: TRBD2
clone size: .
CDR3 DNA: TGTGCCAGCCAAGCGGGAGACCCGAACGAGCAGTTCTTC
CDR3 protein: CASQAGDPNEQFF

J gene: TRBJ2-5
V gene: TRBV7-9
D gene: TRBD2
clone size: .
CDR3 DNA: TGTGCCAGCAGCTTTCCGGGACTAGCTGGGTATGAGACCCAGTACTTC
CDR3 protein: CASSFPGLAGYETQYF

J gene: TRBJ2-6
V gene: TRBV6-5
D gene: .
clone size: .
CDR3 DNA: TGTGCCAGCAGTCAAGGACTCGGTGGGGCCAACGTCCTGACTTTC
CDR3 protein: CASSQGLGGANVLTF

J gene: TRBJ2-3
V gene: TRBV7-9
D gene: .
clone size: once
CDR3 DNA: TGTGCCAGCAGCCTTTCCACAGATACGCAGTATTTT
CDR3 protein: CASSLSTDTQYF

J gene: TRBJ1-2
V gene: TRBV4-1
D gene: .
clone size: .
CDR3 DNA: TGCGCCAGCAGCCAAGACCTAGGAGGGTACTATGGCTACACCTTC
CDR3 protein: CASSQDLGGYYGYTF

J gene: TRBJ2-5
V gene: TRBV19
D gene: TRBD2
clone size: once
CDR3 DNA: TGTGCCAGTAGTATCTTAGCGGGAGGCCCGGGGGAGACCCAGTACTTC
CDR3 protein: CASSILAGGPGETQYF